Below, 20 T cell receptor beta chains from the same sample are listed, as sequenced in a study of kidney transplant recipient with SARS-CoV-2 infection. TCRdb redid the calling of the reads with MiXCR, one entry per CDR3 protein. The sample gives fewer than 250,000 distinct CDR3 sequences, 29% of which show up once; around 7.8% is in the top ten. Sequencing used a blood sample, obtained at baseline and on day 111 from a kidney transplant recipient. These receptors came from a male patient in his thirties who had COVID-19 and was a kidney transplant recipient. Some T cells may be supplied by the graft donor.

This clonotype has a single count. The CDR3 bases are TGTGTCAACAGCTTGGGCGACCTTGGGGGCTACACCTTC. It codes for CVNSLGDLGGYTF. The chain recombines TRBV9 with TRBJ1-2; D remains ambiguous. In germline, CDR1 is SGDLS, CDR2 YYNGEE. The length of the CDR3 is 13 residues.

This clonotype was observed at least ten times. The chain combines TRBV10-2 with TRBJ1-2; possible D gene TRBD1, 5 bases. CDR3 length: 16 residues. The ends were cut back, 0 bases at V and 2 bases at J, with 13 bases in the middle. Germline V gene data show CDR1 as WSHSY and CDR2 as SAAADI. CDR3 coding DNA: TGCGCCAGCAGTGAGTCGACGGCGGGGCAGAACTATGGCTACACCTTC. As protein: CASSESTAGQNYGYTF.

On this clonotype itself: A much larger clone differs by one base, so this may be a read error. The CDR3 here is CTSRLFRQGNQPQHF. For the CDR3, the DNA is TGTACCAGCAGGCTATTTAGACAGGGGAATCAGCCCCAGCATTTT. This rearrangement joins TRBV6-5 to TRBJ1-5, with 8 bases fitting TRBD1. This CDR3 contains 15 residues. Germline-derived CDR1 and CDR2 are MNHEY and SVGAGI.

This clonotype was found many times. V and J are TRBV7-6 and TRBJ1-2, with D unclear. Germline V CDR1 and CDR2: SGHVS, FNYEAQ. V was pared by 5 bases and J by 4 bases, with 23 bases between. The CDR3 runs to 17 residues. The CDR3 protein is CASSNSYESRKTYGYTF. CDR3 bases: TGTGCCAGCAGCAACTCCTATGAATCTCGAAAGACCTATGGCTACACCTTC. Complete variable domain (other parts from reference TRBV7-6 and TRBJ1-2): GAGVSQSPRYKVTKRGQDVALRCDPISGHVSLYWYRQALGQGPEFLTYFNYEAQQDKSGLPNDRFSAERPEGSISTLTIQRTEQRDSAMYRCASSNSYESRKTYGYTFGSGTRLTVV.

This clonotype was observed many times. The rearrangement links TRBV27 to TRBJ2-3; D perhaps matches TRBD2 (6 bases). Germline CDR1 and CDR2: MNHEY and SMNVEV (reference sequence). The V end was cut by 2 bases, the J end by 5 bases, with 17 bases between. The CDR3 covers 16 residues. The CDR3 DNA reads TGTGCCAGCAGTTTAAGGGTCGTAGCGGAAGGAGATACGCAGTATTTT. As protein: CASSLRVVAEGDTQYF.

The CDR3 loop reads CSARKGLAALETYNEQFF. In DNA form, the CDR3 reads TGCAGTGCTAGAAAGGGACTAGCGGCTCTAGAAACGTACAATGAGCAGTTCTTC. The V and J genes are TRBV20-1 and TRBJ2-1; the match to TRBD2 covers 11 bases. The germline CDR1 and CDR2 sequences are DFQATT and SNEGSKA (reference sequence). Losses at the gene ends were 2 bases for V and 4 bases for J; bases not matched to a gene: 13. The CDR3 runs to 18 residues.

This clonotype has ten or more counts. Written as DNA, the CDR3 is TGTGCCAGCAGCCTCGCCGCTCCCATTTCTTTCTCTGAGACCCAGTACTTC. It is translated as CASSLAAPISFSETQYF. This chain uses TRBV3-1 with TRBJ2-5; D ambiguous. V was trimmed by 4 bases and J by 5 bases, leaving 23 bases between them. CDR1 is LGHDT, CDR2 YNNKEL, per germline (reference sequence). The CDR3 length is 17 residues.

This clonotype was recorded at least ten times. The chain carries TRBV7-8 and TRBJ1-2; no clear D gene. The CDR3 sequence is 17 residues long. Trimming shortened V by 5 bases and J by 4 bases, and 23 bases separated the two germline ends. Germline CDR1 is SGHVS and CDR2 is FQNEAQ. This CDR3 is CASSGPEFTRKTYGYTF. CDR3 coding DNA: TGTGCCAGCAGCGGTCCGGAGTTTACCCGAAAGACCTATGGCTACACCTTC.

Worth noting for this clonotype: A much larger clone lies one base from this, so it may be a read error. The J gene is TRBJ1-2, the V gene TRBV12-5, with D possibly being TRBD1 (5 bases). CDR1 LGHNT and CDR2 FRNRAP come from the germline V gene. V was shortened by 5 bases and J by 4 bases, with 23 bases between the two germline ends. The CDR3 extends over 17 amino acids. The CDR3 coding sequence is TGTGCTAGTGGTATGCTTGGTTTGCAGGGAAGGACCTATGGCTACACCTTC. It codes for CASGMLGLQGRTYGYTF.

In this sample, this clonotype turned up once. A much larger clone lies a single base off, so this may be a read error. The chain employs TRBV30 and TRBJ1-1; D unresolved. Germline loops: CDR1 GTSNPN, CDR2 SVGIG (reference sequence). V was trimmed by 0 bases and J by 8 bases, leaving 7 bases between them. This CDR3 has 11 amino acids. The CDR3 sequence is CAWSVHGEAFF. The CDR3 DNA reads as TGTGCCTGGAGTGTACATGGAGAAGCTTTCTTT.

Ten or more counts support this clonotype. The rearrangement joins TRBV29-1 to TRBJ2-7; TRBD2 agrees at 8 bases. CDR1 is SQVTM, CDR2 ANQGSEA, per germline. V gave up 0 bases and J gave up 4 bases; unmatched junction bases: 5. The CDR3 length is 14 residues. The CDR3 sequence: CSVEEDGGDYEQYF. CDR3 DNA sequence: TGCAGCGTTGAAGAGGACGGGGGGGATTACGAGCAGTACTTC.

Details on this clonotype: A junction boundary mismatches the germline segment, possibly from a read error. The rearrangement uses TRBV7-9 and TRBJ2-3, with D possibly TRBD1 on 6 matching bases. Germline V lookup: CDR1 SEHNR, CDR2 FQNEAQ (reference sequence). This CDR3 is 16 amino acids long. CDR3 nucleotide sequence: TGTGCCAGCAGCCAAAGTGGGGCAGGGGACGCAGATACGCGGTATTTT. Encoded protein: CASSQSGAGDADTRYF.

Ten or more counts support this clonotype. This rearrangement joins TRBV11-2 to TRBJ2-7, with D uncertain. V dropped 4 bases and J dropped 3 bases, with 10 bases sitting between them. The CDR3 length is 13 residues. The germline CDR1 and CDR2 sequences are SGHAT and FQNNGV. The CDR3 protein is CASSSTDVYEQYF. The DNA for the CDR3 is TGTGCCAGCAGCTCAACGGACGTCTACGAGCAGTACTTC.

Many counts were recorded for this clonotype. V is TRBV12-3 or TRBV12-4 and J is TRBJ1-2; no firm D call. The CDR3 is 17 residues long. Trimming cost V 5 bases and J 4 bases, with 23 bases left between them. The CDR3 bases are TGTGCCAGCAGTGCAAAACCCAGCTTCCGAAAGACCTATGGCTACACCTTC. It yields the protein CASSAKPSFRKTYGYTF.

With regard to this clonotype: A much larger clone lies a single base off, so this may be a read error. The rearrangement uses TRBV6-5 and TRBJ1-2; no clear D gene. Germline CDR1 MNHEY, CDR2 SVGAGI. There are 17 residues in the CDR3. DNA of the CDR3: TGTGCCAGCAGTCTAAAACCGGCTTACGGAAAGACCTATAGCTACACCTTC. Translating it yields CASSLKPAYGKTYSYTF.

In regard to this clonotype: A much more abundant neighbour one base away suggests this may be a read error. The chain uses TRBV3-1 and TRBJ2-3, with D perhaps assigned TRBD1 or TRBD2 (5 bases each). The germline V gene has CDR1 LGHDT and CDR2 YNNKEL (reference sequence). This CDR3 is 16 amino acids long. The CDR3 nucleotides are TGTGCCAGCGGCCAAGAAGGCCGGGACAGCACAGATACGCAGTATTTT. It yields the protein CASGQEGRDSTDTQYF.

The chain recombines TRBV11-2 with TRBJ1-2; D gene ambiguous. Germline V CDR1 and CDR2: SGHAT, FQNNGV. V lost 5 bases and J 4 bases, leaving 23 bases between the germline ends. CDR3 size: 17 residues. CDR3 loop: CASSIDETSRKTYGYTF. CDR3 nucleotide sequence: TGTGCCAGCAGCATCGACGAAACAAGCAGAAAGACCTATGGCTACACCTTC.

This clonotype was picked up many times. In nucleotides, the CDR3 is TGTGCCAGCAGCCAAGGGACAGCCGAAGAGACCCAGTACTTC. Amino acids: CASSQGTAEETQYF. This sequence joins TRBV3-2 and TRBJ2-5; the listed D gene, TRBD1, was not tested against the DNA. TRBV3-2 is annotated as a pseudogene. The CDR3 runs to 14 residues.

This clonotype has ten or more counts. The J gene is TRBJ2-1, the V gene TRBV15; D is unresolved. V was cut by 0 bases and J by 11 bases, with 5 bases left in between. This CDR3 is 11 amino acids long. CDR1 is LNHNV, CDR2 YYDKDF, per germline (reference sequence). The CDR3 protein is CATSRDRQQFF. Written as DNA, the CDR3 is TGTGCCACCAGCAGAGATCGGCAGCAGTTCTTC.

This clonotype was detected many times. The chain is built from TRBV7-1 and TRBJ1-2; no clear D gene. TRBV7-1 is reported as an ORF; its role is uncertain. V was cut by 2 bases and J by 4 bases, with 20 bases left in between. This CDR3 is 17 amino acids long. CDR3 in amino acids: CASSSNPHEGKTYGYTF. For the CDR3, the DNA is TGTGCCAGCAGCTCAAACCCTCACGAGGGAAAGACCTATGGCTACACCTTC.